The rows below give T cell receptor beta chains drawn from one sample of a study of T-cell memory formation after mild COVID-19. A single record per CDR3 protein comes from TCRdb applying MiXCR to the 5' RACE reads. The sample holds about 290,000 distinct CDR3 sequences, about 16% seen once. Sequencing was performed on PBMCs or a T cell subset sorted from them (not recorded which). These receptors came from a man between 18 and 29 years old who had mild COVID-19 (a few samples of this study predate the infection). Cell type and time point are not known. Each CDR3 is given with its conserved first and last residue. A D gene is named only where the DNA matches it firmly. Part of the rows lack a size; the others show once, few, many or a class for expanded clones.

D | J | length | size | V | CDR3 | DNA
- | TRBJ1-1 | 13 | - | TRBV20-1 | CSARVALYTEAFF | TGCAGTGCTAGAGTGGCGTTGTACACTGAAGCTTTCTTT
- | TRBJ2-3 | 12 | - | TRBV27 | CASSPLGDPQYF | TGTGCCAGCTCCCCTTTGGGCGATCCGCAGTATTTT
TRBD1 | TRBJ1-2 | 14 | - | TRBV6-2/TRBV6-3 | CASRQTGTDYGYTF | TGTGCCAGCAGACAAACCGGGACAGACTATGGCTACACCTTC
TRBD2 | TRBJ2-3 | 18 | few | TRBV7-2 | CASSRLGLAGGAAYTQYF | TGTGCCAGCAGCCGGTTGGGACTAGCGGGGGGTGCTGCCTATACGCAGTATTTT
- | TRBJ2-1 | 15 | few | TRBV5-1 | CASSLSRPTGNEQFF | TGCGCCAGCAGCTTGTCGCGGCCGACGGGGAATGAGCAGTTCTTC
TRBD1 | TRBJ1-1 | 14 | - | TRBV6-5 | CASSYGTGNTEAFF | TGTGCCAGCAGTTACGGGACAGGGAACACTGAAGCTTTCTTT
TRBD2 | TRBJ2-3 | 14 | few | TRBV7-9 | CASSSARLADTQYF | TGTGCCAGCAGCTCGGCCAGACTAGCGGATACGCAGTATTTT
- | TRBJ1-1 | 14 | many | TRBV20-1 | CSARGQGGYTEAFF | TGCAGTGCTAGGGGGCAGGGCGGGTACACTGAAGCTTTCTTT
- | TRBJ2-3 | 17 | - | TRBV9 | CASSVEIPGAGTDTQYF | TGTGCCAGCAGCGTAGAGATTCCCGGGGCTGGCACAGATACGCAGTATTTT
- | TRBJ2-3 | 14 | few | TRBV9 | CASSDSPGKSTQYF | TGTGCCAGCAGCGATAGCCCAGGGAAGTCCACGCAGTATTTT
- | TRBJ2-7 | 13 | - | TRBV9 | CASSETGNYEQYF | TGTGCCAGCAGCGAGACCGGGAACTACGAGCAGTACTTC
TRBD1 | TRBJ2-7 | 13 | - | TRBV29-1 | CSVWTGATYEQYF | TGCAGCGTCTGGACAGGGGCCACCTACGAGCAGTACTTC
TRBD2 | TRBJ2-3 | 13 | few | TRBV29-1 | CSVLAGSTDTQYF | TGCAGCGTACTAGCGGGGAGCACAGATACGCAGTATTTT
TRBD1 | TRBJ2-3 | 14 | few | TRBV4-3 | CASSPQGAVYTQYF | TGCGCCAGCAGCCCCCAGGGGGCTGTGTATACGCAGTATTTT
- | TRBJ2-1 | 13 | few | TRBV11-3 | CASSYTGYNEQFF | TGTGCCAGCAGTTATACAGGTTACAATGAGCAGTTCTTC
- | TRBJ1-1 | 15 | - | TRBV7-8 | CASRLREGRGTEAFF | TGTGCCAGCAGATTAAGGGAGGGGAGGGGTACTGAAGCTTTCTTT
- | TRBJ1-5 | 13 | - | TRBV30 | CAWSGGFQQPQHF | TGTGCCTGGAGTGGGGGTTTCCAACAGCCCCAGCATTTT
TRBD1 | TRBJ1-5 | 14 | few | TRBV6-2/TRBV6-3 | CASSYMAGGQPQHF | TGTGCCAGCAGTTACATGGCAGGGGGACAGCCCCAGCATTTT
- | TRBJ2-1 | 15 | - | TRBV7-2 | CASSRARDFTNEQFF | TGTGCCAGCAGTCGGGCCAGGGATTTTACTAATGAGCAGTTCTTC
TRBD1 | TRBJ1-5 | 15 | few | TRBV10-3 | CAITGQGDSNQPQHF | TGTGCCATCACCGGACAGGGGGATAGCAATCAGCCCCAGCATTTT
- | TRBJ2-7 | 11 | many | TRBV2 | CASTPGYEQYF | TGTGCCAGCACTCCAGGTTACGAGCAGTACTTC
- | TRBJ1-1 | 14 | - | TRBV29-1 | CSVHSPNMNTEAFF | TGCAGCGTTCATTCGCCAAATATGAACACTGAAGCTTTCTTT
- | TRBJ2-2 | 15 | - | TRBV5-1 | CASSLWQGGTGELFF | TGCGCCAGCAGCTTGTGGCAGGGAGGCACCGGGGAGCTGTTTTTT
- | TRBJ2-2 | 15 | few | TRBV6-1 | CASSFGWEVTGELFF | TGTGCCAGCAGTTTTGGGTGGGAAGTTACCGGGGAGCTGTTTTTT
- | TRBJ1-2 | 13 | - | TRBV7-2 | CASSRRDTYGYTF | TGTGCCAGCAGCCGTCGGGACACCTATGGCTACACCTTC
- | TRBJ1-2 | 14 | many | TRBV9 | CASSASTSDYGYTF | TGTGCCAGCAGCGCATCTACATCTGACTATGGCTACACCTTC
- | TRBJ1-1 | 15 | - | TRBV18 | CASSPSTGLDTEAFF | TGTGCCAGCTCACCCTCTACAGGGCTGGACACTGAAGCTTTCTTT
- | TRBJ2-3 | 17 | few | TRBV9 | CASSVAVTPYLTDTQYF | TGTGCCAGCAGCGTAGCTGTTACGCCGTATCTCACAGATACGCAGTATTTT
- | TRBJ2-5 | 14 | few | TRBV12-3/TRBV12-4 | CASRKPGTQETQYF | TGTGCCAGCAGGAAACCGGGAACACAAGAGACCCAGTACTTC
- | TRBJ1-1 | 14 | few | TRBV3-1 | CASSQDDSETEAFF | TGTGCCAGCAGCCAAGATGATTCGGAAACTGAAGCTTTCTTT
- | TRBJ1-2 | 13 | few | TRBV20-1 | CSARVSVSGGYTF | TGCAGTGCTAGAGTTTCCGTCTCGGGAGGCTACACCTTC
- | TRBJ2-2 | 15 | few | TRBV7-6 | CASSPRPGPTGELFF | TGTGCCAGCAGCCCCAGACCGGGTCCCACCGGGGAGCTGTTTTTT
TRBD1 | TRBJ1-1 | 13 | few | TRBV20-1 | CSARGTGGTEAFF | TGCAGTGCTAGAGGGACAGGGGGCACTGAAGCTTTCTTT
TRBD1 | TRBJ1-2 | 15 | - | TRBV7-8 | CASSTSTGLFYGYTF | TGTGCCAGCAGCACGTCGACAGGGCTCTTCTATGGCTACACCTTC
- | TRBJ1-1 | 13 | few | TRBV5-4 | CASSDTMNTEAFF | TGTGCCAGCAGTGACACAATGAACACTGAAGCTTTCTTT
TRBD2 | TRBJ2-1 | 15 | few | TRBV7-2 | CASSFILAGGQEQFF | TGTGCCAGCAGCTTTATACTAGCGGGGGGGCAAGAGCAGTTCTTC
- | TRBJ1-2 | 12 | - | TRBV6-5 | CASRWPGEGYTF | TGTGCCAGCAGGTGGCCTGGGGAAGGCTACACCTTC
TRBD1 | TRBJ1-2 | 17 | - | TRBV7-9 | CASSLARQRDSVYGYTF | TGTGCCAGCAGCTTAGCAAGGCAACGGGACAGCGTCTATGGCTACACCTTC
- | TRBJ2-5 | 12 | - | TRBV3-1 | CASSQGGETQYF | TGTGCCAGCAGCCAGGGTGGGGAGACCCAGTACTTC
TRBD2 | TRBJ2-3 | 17 | - | TRBV6-5 | CASSYPGGSGGTDTQYF | TGTGCCAGCAGTTACCCCGGGGGTAGCGGGGGCACAGATACGCAGTATTTT
TRBD1 | TRBJ1-6 | 13 | few | TRBV20-1 | CSARWDSNSPLHF | TGCAGTGCTAGATGGGACAGTAATTCACCCCTCCACTTT
- | TRBJ2-2 | 19 | many | TRBV7-8 | CASSLWAGIPQGGAGELFF | TGTGCCAGCAGCTTATGGGCAGGAATTCCCCAAGGAGGGGCCGGGGAGCTGTTTTTT
- | TRBJ2-5 | 14 | - | TRBV29-1 | CSVEDRGYVETQYF | TGCAGCGTTGAAGATCGAGGGTACGTGGAGACCCAGTACTTC